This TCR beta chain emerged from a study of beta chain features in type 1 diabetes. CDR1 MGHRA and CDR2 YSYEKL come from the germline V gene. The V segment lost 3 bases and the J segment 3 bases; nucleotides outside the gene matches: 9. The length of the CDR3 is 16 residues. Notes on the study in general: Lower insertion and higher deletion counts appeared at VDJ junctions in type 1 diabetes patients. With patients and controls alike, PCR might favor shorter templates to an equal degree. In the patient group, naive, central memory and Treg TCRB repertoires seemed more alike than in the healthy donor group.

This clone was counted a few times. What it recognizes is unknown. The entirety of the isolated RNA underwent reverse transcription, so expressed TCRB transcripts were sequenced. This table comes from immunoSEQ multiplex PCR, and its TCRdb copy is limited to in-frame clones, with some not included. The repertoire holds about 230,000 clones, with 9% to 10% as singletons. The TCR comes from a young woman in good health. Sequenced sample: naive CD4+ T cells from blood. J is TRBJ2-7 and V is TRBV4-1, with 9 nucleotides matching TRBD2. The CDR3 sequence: CASSHGPGLALYEQYF. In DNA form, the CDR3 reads TGCGCCAGCAGCCACGGGCCGGGACTAGCTCTCTACGAGCAGTACTTC.